One T cell receptor beta chain is described in this entry. The same CDR3 can be traced to other DNA sequences in this sample. Germline V gene data show CDR1 as SGHRS and CDR2 as YFSETQ. V was pared by 5 bases and J by 0 bases, with 2 bases of the junction left unmatched. The CDR3 runs to 13 residues. The sample is drawn from a study of blood T cell repertoires in COVID-19. Study-level background: Acute and convalescent COVID-19 samples came from the United States, Italy and Spain. T cells, B-cell-depleted T cells, or PBMCs supplied cDNA or gDNA.

Original processing notes: Estimated nucleated cell counts came from reference gene primer amplification. The repertoire was sequenced with immunoSEQ multiplex PCR; TCRdb's copy has only in-frame clones and lacks some. That table furnishes V, J and clone size, whereas the DNA furnished D and trimming. The sample shows 210,000 or so clones, less than 90% of them seen only once. The origin of this receptor is a woman older than 75 with active or convalescent COVID-19. The sample comprised peripheral blood. V is TRBV5-1 and J is TRBJ2-7; 7 positions agree with TRBD1. This CDR3 reads CASSWDSSYEQYF. CDR3 coding DNA: TGCGCCAGCAGTTGGGACAGCTCCTACGAGCAGTACTTC.